These 23 T cell receptor beta chains came from one sample sequenced in a study of blood T cell repertoires in COVID-19. Profiled with immunoSEQ multiplex PCR; TCRdb holds only in-frame clones, not every one. This table has some 220,000 clones, about 88% appearing once. Sequencing was carried out using PBMCs or T cells enriched from blood (not recorded which). These TCRs come from a woman in her 30s who had recovered from COVID-19.

The chain carries TRBV7-9 and TRBJ2-3, with 7 bases fitting TRBD2. J gave up 4 bases and V 3 bases, and 4 bases lay outside the gene matches. The CDR3 contains 14 residues. Germline assignment: CDR1 SEHNR and CDR2 FQNEAQ (reference sequence). The CDR3 coding sequence is TGTGCCAGCAGCTTGGGCGGGGGACCAGATACGCAGTATTTT. This gives the protein CASSLGGGPDTQYF.

The chain links TRBV7-2 to TRBJ2-7, with 8 bases matching TRBD1. The CDR3 consists of 14 residues. After removal of 7 bases from V and 7 bases from J, the junction contained 12 bases not matched to a gene. Germline V gives CDR1 SGHTA, CDR2 FQGNSA. The CDR3 loop reads CASNLGQGLREQYF. DNA for the CDR3: TGTGCCAGCAACCTAGGACAGGGCTTAAGGGAGCAGTACTTC.

This sequence joins TRBV6-2 or TRBV6-3 and TRBJ1-4; no clear D gene. From germline, CDR1 is MNHEY and CDR2 SVGEGT. The CDR3 totals 14 residues. Trimming took off 2 bases at V and 0 bases at J, with 4 bases between the two ends. The CDR3 DNA reads as TGTGCCAGCAGTTACGAGGCAACTAATGAAAAACTGTTTTTT. It is translated as CASSYEATNEKLFF.

This chain uses TRBV2 with TRBJ1-2, with D perhaps matching TRBD1 (5 bases). V was pared by 2 bases and J by 8 bases, with 15 bases between. This CDR3 contains 14 residues. Per the germline V gene, CDR1 is SNHLY and CDR2 is FYNNEI. DNA of the CDR3: TGTGCCAGCAGTGAAATGGGCAGGGTGGGCGGCTACACCTTC. It specifies CASSEMGRVGGYTF.

CDR3 DNA sequence: TGTGCCAGCAGTTTCCCCCCCGGCAATGAGCAGTTCTTC. It specifies CASSFPPGNEQFF. The V gene is TRBV7-3, the J gene TRBJ2-1, with no clear D. The CDR3 has 13 amino acids. With 6 bases removed from V and 6 bases from J, the gap between germline ends came to 12 bases. CDR1 is SGHTA, CDR2 FQGTGA, per germline.

The chain employs TRBV7-2 and TRBJ2-7; weak D call: TRBD1 (5 bases). V was clipped by 1 base and J by 7 bases, with 11 bases between them. The CDR3 has 13 amino acids. From germline, CDR1 is SGHTA and CDR2 FQGNSA. CDR3 DNA: TGTGCCAGCAGCTTAGGTCAGGGTAAGGAGCAGTACTTC. Protein sequence: CASSLGQGKEQYF.

The genes are TRBV29-1 and TRBJ1-2; D is perhaps TRBD1 (5 bases). The germline V gene has CDR1 SQVTM and CDR2 ANQGSEA. This CDR3 spans 13 amino acids. Trimming took off 4 bases at V and 8 bases at J, with 17 bases between the two ends. Here the CDR3 DNA reads TGCAGCGTTGGAGCAGCAGGGATGGGGGGCTACACCTTC. Protein: CSVGAAGMGGYTF.

The chain combines TRBV11-2 with TRBJ2-7, with 7 bases matching TRBD2. Looked up from germline, CDR1 is SGHAT and CDR2 is FQNNGV. The CDR3 covers 14 residues. V lost 7 bases, J lost 2 bases, and 8 bases stayed unmatched. The CDR3 DNA follows: TGTGCCAGCAAGAAGACTAGCTCGGCCTACGAGCAGTACTTC. Translation gives CASKKTSSAYEQYF.

The V and J genes are TRBV19 and TRBJ1-2; possibly TRBD1 for D (6 bases). V was pared by 3 bases and J by 2 bases, with 13 bases between. The germline CDR1 and CDR2 sequences are LNHDA and SQIVND (reference sequence). The length of the CDR3 is 15 residues. The CDR3 reads CASSITPTGNYGYTF. CDR3 sequence (DNA): TGTGCCAGTAGTATTACCCCCACAGGGAACTATGGCTACACCTTC.

The chain uses TRBV25-1 and TRBJ1-1, with a tentative D call TRBD1 (6 bases). Looked up from germline, CDR1 is MGHDK and CDR2 is SYGVNS. Trimming took 3 bases from V and 10 from J, leaving 15 bases between them. The CDR3 runs 13 residues. In nucleotides, the CDR3 is TGTGCCAGCAGTGACGGGACACCCGCCGGAGCTTTCTTT. Amino acid sequence: CASSDGTPAGAFF.

The V call is TRBV7-8, the J call TRBJ1-2; no reliable D call. The CDR3 is made up of 15 amino acids. Between the trimmed V and J ends, which lost 3 bases and 7 bases, there was a span of 18 bases. The germline V gene encodes CDR1 SGHVS and CDR2 FQNEAQ. CDR3 protein: CASSFPVGPGGGYTF. CDR3 sequence (DNA): TGTGCCAGCAGCTTTCCAGTAGGGCCCGGAGGTGGCTACACCTTC.

The chain employs TRBV10-1 and TRBJ2-7; maybe TRBD2 (6 bases). Trimming shortened V by 0 bases and J by 3 bases, and 18 bases separated the two germline ends. Germline loops: CDR1 WNHNN, CDR2 SYGVQD (reference sequence). This CDR3 comprises 17 residues. CDR3 sequence reads: CASSESPWEDGHYEQYF. CDR3 DNA: TGCGCCAGCAGTGAGTCACCCTGGGAGGACGGACACTACGAGCAGTACTTC.

The chain couples TRBV25-1 to TRBJ2-7, with D possibly TRBD2 on 5 matching bases. Between the trimmed V and J ends, which lost 4 bases and 0 bases, there was a span of 13 bases. Germline V gene lookup returns CDR1 MGHDK and CDR2 SYGVNS. The CDR3 consists of 15 residues. The CDR3 reads CASSAGNLGSYEQYF. DNA of the CDR3: TGTGCCAGCAGTGCGGGAAATCTAGGCTCCTACGAGCAGTACTTC.

The rearrangement joins TRBV7-9 to TRBJ2-1; maybe TRBD1 (6 bases). CDR3 size: 15 residues. From germline, CDR1 is SEHNR and CDR2 FQNEAQ (reference sequence). V lost 2 bases to trimming and J lost 6 bases, with 14 bases between them. The CDR3: CASSLQGSPANEQFF. Written as DNA, the CDR3 is TGTGCCAGCAGCTTACAGGGGTCTCCCGCCAATGAGCAGTTCTTC. The full variable domain, completed using reference TRBV7-9 and TRBJ2-1, is DTGVSQNPRHKITKRGQNVTFRCDPISEHNRLYWYRQTLGQGPEFLTYFQNEAQLEKSRLLSDRFSAERPKGSFSTLEIQRTEQGDSAMYLCASSLQGSPANEQFFGPGTRLTVL.

The V gene is TRBV18, the J gene TRBJ2-5; TRBD2 matches 8 bases. With 3 bases clipped from V and 1 base from J, the junction kept 1 base outside the gene matches. The germline CDR1 and CDR2 sequences are KGHSH and LQKENI. CDR3 length equals 14 residues. CDR3 sequence reads: CASSPGLAQETQYF. In DNA form, the CDR3 reads TGTGCCAGCTCACCCGGACTAGCCCAAGAGACCCAGTACTTC.

The CDR3 DNA is TGTGCCAGCAGCCCATCCCAGGACTATGGCTACACCTTC. This encodes CASSPSQDYGYTF. The chain couples TRBV7-2 to TRBJ1-2; D remains unclear. V was clipped by 5 bases and J by 3 bases, with 10 bases between them. The CDR3 covers 13 residues. Germline CDR1 SGHTA, CDR2 FQGNSA. Full variable domain (outside the CDR3, taken from reference TRBV7-2 and TRBJ1-2): GAGVSQSPSNKVTEKGKDVELRCDPISGHTALYWYRQSLGQGLEFLIYFQGNSAPDKSGLPSDRFSAERTGGSVSTLTIQRTQQEDSAVYLCASSPSQDYGYTFGSGTRLTVV.

The chain carries TRBV3-1 (or the pseudogene TRBV3-2) and TRBJ1-2, with no clear D. The V gene's germline CDR1 is LGHDT and CDR2 YNNKEL (reference sequence). Trimming took off 3 bases at V and 7 bases at J, with 15 bases between the two ends. This CDR3 region has 14 residues. The CDR3 is CASSHNLLSGGYTF. DNA for the CDR3: TGTGCCAGCAGCCACAACCTCCTTTCGGGTGGCTACACCTTC.

V is TRBV12-3 or TRBV12-4 and J is TRBJ1-2; D perhaps matches TRBD1 (6 bases). The V end lost 3 bases, the J end lost 6 bases, and 11 bases lay between the germline ends. This CDR3 contains 13 residues. The CDR3 DNA sequence: TGTGCCAGCAGTTTCTGGGCAGGGGATGGCTACACCTTC. Residues: CASSFWAGDGYTF.

CDR3 sequence: CASSSGLGGVAGELFF. The CDR3 DNA is TGTGCCAGCAGCTCCGGACTAGGCGGAGTCGCCGGGGAGCTGTTTTTT. The chain has TRBV7-6 and TRBJ2-2; 7 bases are a match to TRBD2. The trim removed 4 bases at V and 6 bases at J, leaving 11 bases unmatched. The CDR3 totals 16 residues. Germline CDR1 is SGHVS and CDR2 is FNYEAQ.

The J gene is TRBJ1-2, the V gene TRBV5-4, with a possible D match to TRBD1 (6 bases). This CDR3 is 15 amino acids long. In germline, CDR1 is SGHNT, CDR2 YYREEE (reference sequence). V gave up 5 bases and J gave up 2 bases, with 16 bases separating them. The CDR3 region has the DNA TGTGCCAGCAGTCTGATATTTCAGGGGAACTATGGCTACACCTTC. It yields the protein CASSLIFQGNYGYTF. The full variable domain, in which reference TRBV5-4 and TRBJ1-2 provide the parts outside the CDR3, is ETGVTQSPTHLIKTRGQQVTLRCSSQSGHNTVSWYQQALGQGPQFIFQYYREEENGRGNFPPRFSGLQFPNYSSELNVNALELDDSALYLCASSLIFQGNYGYTFGSGTRLTVV.

This clone was counted only a few times. The rearrangement joins TRBV7-9 to TRBJ1-3; 7 bases agree with TRBD1. The CDR3 has 19 amino acids. Unmatched junction bases numbered 12, after V lost 1 base and J lost 0 bases. Germline assignment: CDR1 SEHNR and CDR2 FQNEAQ (reference sequence). The CDR3 spells CASSLGPLRGKLSGNTIYF. The CDR3 DNA reads TGTGCCAGCAGCTTAGGGCCTCTCAGGGGGAAGCTCTCTGGAAACACCATATATTTT.

This sequence joins TRBV5-6 and TRBJ1-1; unclear D gene. The length of the CDR3 is 16 residues. The germline V gene encodes CDR1 SGHDT and CDR2 YYEEEE. Trimming removed 0 bases at V and 2 bases at J, with 14 bases between. CDR3 in DNA: TGTGCCAGCAGCTTGGTATCCGTATCAGGAAACACTGAAGCTTTCTTT. Protein sequence: CASSLVSVSGNTEAFF.

There are a few counts of this clone. Other DNA sequences from this sample encode an identical CDR3 as well. The chain links TRBV3-1 (or the pseudogene TRBV3-2) to TRBJ1-2, with no clear D. Germline assignment: CDR1 LGHDT and CDR2 YNNKEL (reference sequence). This CDR3 has 13 residues. Trimming shortened V by 0 bases and J by 5 bases, and 7 bases separated the two germline ends. The CDR3 bases are TGTGCCAGCAGCCAAGACACTTCATATGGCTACACCTTC. Translation: CASSQDTSYGYTF.